The 6 T cell receptor beta chains in this list originate from one sample, sequenced in a study of blood T cell repertoires in COVID-19 (TCRdb year 2020). The protocol used for the library was the immunoSEQ multiplex PCR assay. TCRdb limited this immuneACCESS table to in-frame rearrangements with V and J called. A share of clones is missing; checked studies link under half to unresolved V genes, and the rest is unexplained. The sample profile shows hundreds of thousands of clones; around nine tenths of them were found once. The ten largest clones represent around 1.8% of the sample. The sequencing sample was made of PBMCs or T cells enriched from blood (not recorded which). These receptors all come from a young woman with acute COVID-19.

The chain couples TRBV28 to TRBJ2-7, with TRBD2 matching 9 bases. Per germline, CDR1 MDHEN and CDR2 SYDVKM. The trim removed 2 bases at V and 2 bases at J, leaving 7 bases unmatched. There are 16 residues in the CDR3. In nucleotides, the CDR3 is TGTGCCAGCAGTTTACTTTCCCTAGCGGGGACCTACGAGCAGTACTTC. This encodes CASSLLSLAGTYEQYF.

The chain combines TRBV4-3 with TRBJ2-1, with D perhaps TRBD2 (6 bases). The germline V gene has CDR1 LGHNA and CDR2 YSLEER. The ends were cut back, 4 bases at V and 3 bases at J, with 7 bases in the middle. This CDR3 has 13 residues. This chain's CDR3 is CASSPGGYNEQFF. DNA of the CDR3: TGCGCCAGCAGCCCCGGGGGCTACAATGAGCAGTTCTTC.

The chain employs TRBV19 and TRBJ2-2; D is undetermined. Per the germline V gene, CDR1 is LNHDA and CDR2 is SQIVND (reference sequence). The V end lost 10 bases, the J end lost 7 bases, and 19 bases lay between the germline ends. The CDR3 contains 14 residues. CDR3 region: CATTHLTSGGELFF. Written as DNA, the CDR3 is TGTGCCACTACCCATTTGACGTCGGGCGGGGAGCTGTTTTTT.

This clone was seen more than once but under ten times. The chain has TRBV7-2 and TRBJ1-5; D is unresolved. V lost 1 base, J lost 4 bases, and 8 bases lay in between. Germline assignment: CDR1 SGHTA and CDR2 FQGNSA. The CDR3 has 14 amino acids. DNA for the CDR3: TGTGCCAGCAGCTTAGTTTCTGTAAATCAGCCCCAGCATTTT. It specifies CASSLVSVNQPQHF.

The chain uses TRBV19 and TRBJ1-1; 8 nucleotides match TRBD1. CDR1 and CDR2 from the germline V gene are LNHDA and SQIVND (reference sequence). This CDR3 spans 14 amino acids. J lost 7 bases, V lost 3 bases, and 7 bases had no gene match. The CDR3: CASSIGRGQGEAFF. The CDR3 nucleotides are TGTGCCAGTAGTATTGGCAGGGGGCAAGGTGAAGCTTTCTTT.

The chain links TRBV9 to TRBJ1-3, with TRBD1 as a possible D gene (6 bases). Germline V gene sequence: CDR1 SGDLS, CDR2 YYNGEE. Trimming stripped 4 bases from V and 2 bases from J, with 13 bases between. The CDR3 runs 15 residues. The CDR3 region is CASSPGQITGNTIYF. In DNA form, the CDR3 reads TGTGCCAGCAGCCCAGGACAGATAACTGGAAACACCATATATTTT.